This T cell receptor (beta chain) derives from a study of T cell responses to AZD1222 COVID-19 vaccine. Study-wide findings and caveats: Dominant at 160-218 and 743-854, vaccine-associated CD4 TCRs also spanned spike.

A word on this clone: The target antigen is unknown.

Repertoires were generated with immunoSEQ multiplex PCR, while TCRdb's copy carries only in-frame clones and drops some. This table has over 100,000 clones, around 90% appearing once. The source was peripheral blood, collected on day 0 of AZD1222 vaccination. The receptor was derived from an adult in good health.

The CDR3 is CASSGAPGSYEQYF. As DNA, the CDR3 is TGTGCCAGCAGCGGTGCCCCGGGCAGCTACGAGCAGTACTTC. The chain recombines TRBV9 with TRBJ2-7; D not resolved. This CDR3 comprises 14 residues. Trimming pared 3 bases from V and 3 bases from J, leaving 13 bases between. Germline V gives CDR1 SGDLS, CDR2 YYNGEE.